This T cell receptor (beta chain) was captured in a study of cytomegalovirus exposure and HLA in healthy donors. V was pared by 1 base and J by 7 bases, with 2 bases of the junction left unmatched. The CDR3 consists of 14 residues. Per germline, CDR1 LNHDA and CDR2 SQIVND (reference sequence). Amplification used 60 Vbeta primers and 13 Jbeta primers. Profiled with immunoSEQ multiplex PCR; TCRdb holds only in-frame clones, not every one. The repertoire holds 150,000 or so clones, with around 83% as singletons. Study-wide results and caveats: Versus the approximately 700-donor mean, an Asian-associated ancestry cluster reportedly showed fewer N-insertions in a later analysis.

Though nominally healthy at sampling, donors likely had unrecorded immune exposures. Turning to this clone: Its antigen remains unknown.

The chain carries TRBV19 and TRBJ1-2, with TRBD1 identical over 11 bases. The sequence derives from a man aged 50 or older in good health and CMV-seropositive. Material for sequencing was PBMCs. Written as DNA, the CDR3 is TGTGCCAGTAGTATAGGGACAGGGGGCGTTGGCTACACCTTC. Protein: CASSIGTGGVGYTF.